This TCR beta chain comes out of a study of blood T cell repertoires in COVID-19. About the study: There were acute and convalescent COVID-19 samples, and they came from the United States, Italy and Spain. T cells, B-cell-depleted T cells, or PBMCs provided the cDNA or gDNA that served as material.

The table lists this clone with a few counts. In the original workflow: The authors estimated nucleated cell counts from reference gene primer amplification. Profiling relied on immunoSEQ multiplex PCR, and the TCRdb table lists in-frame clones only, not all of them. V, J and clone size are taken as reported in that table, and D and trimming were inferred from the DNA itself. The sample lists about 300,000 clones; about four fifths were seen once. The Seattle patients joined while their infection was active and were tracked longitudinally afterward. The V gene's germline CDR1 is MNHEY and CDR2 SVGAGI. The germline V and J ends were trimmed by 8 bases and 10 bases, with 14 bases remaining between them. This CDR3 has 11 amino acids.

The origin of this receptor is a human donor with COVID-19, enrolled during active disease. The donor label of this sample is uncertain. The chain combines TRBV6-5 with TRBJ1-1; weak D call: TRBD1 (6 bases). The sample taken for sequencing was peripheral blood. The CDR3: CASGTGTRAFF. CDR3 DNA: TGTGCCAGCGGTACGGGGACACGAGCTTTCTTT.